Given below is one T cell receptor beta chain in context. Its antigen remains unidentified. TCRdb re-called the 5' RACE reads with MiXCR, one entry per CDR3 protein. The data contain approximately 350,000 distinct CDR3 sequences, under 14% of them singletons. The data originate from a study of T cells after yellow fever vaccination. Notes on the study in general: Weaker, the secondary response peaked sooner, at day 5 versus 15.

This CDR3 contains 14 residues. Trimming took off 2 bases at V and 4 bases at J, with 10 bases between the two ends. From germline, CDR1 is SGHTA and CDR2 FQGTGA. This specimen was PBMCs, taken on the day of the first yellow fever vaccination. The sequence was obtained from a man between 18 and 35 years old who received the YFV17D yellow fever vaccine. The V gene is TRBV7-3, the J gene TRBJ2-3, with unresolved D. This CDR3 reads CASSLSHSADTQYF. Written as DNA, the CDR3 is TGTGCCAGCAGCTTATCACACTCCGCAGATACGCAGTATTTT.